This T cell receptor beta chain was sequenced for a study of shared clonotypes between healthy human individuals (dated by TCRdb to between 2020 and 2021). As for the study more broadly: The cohort comprised a couple of women and a few men aged 18 to 49 years. Between about 0.8 and 9 billion PBMCs per donor were obtained by leukapheresis. To estimate repertoire size and how much clonotypes are shared between individuals, the study performed deep sequencing of blood TCR repertoires from about five healthy adults. For each donor, CD4 naive and CD4 memory were each given three plates, CD8 naive was given two plates, and CD8 memory was given one plate. To increase sequencing depth and limit assay-specific biases, TCR repertoire library preparation and sequencing were carried out by different laboratories using diverse techniques.

General findings and caveats noted by the study authors: Higher generation probabilities were observed for clonotypes shared by all four sorted-subset donors than for non-shared clonotypes. Even with the large sequencing depth, rarefaction of the sorted-subset datasets indicated that sequencing was incomplete. Based on pairwise subsampling, the degree of clonotype sharing among donors was expected to be affected by sequencing depth. Only blood was sampled, and tissue TCR repertoires likely differ from those in blood. Sharing across several donors was observed for about 4.8% of naive CD4, about 4% of naive CD8, around 2.5% of memory CD4, and roughly 0.43% of memory CD8 clonotypes. The small number of donors limited the genetic and exposure-history diversity represented. Larger estimated clonotype richness was generally found for naive subsets than for memory subsets.

In regard to this clone: Its antigen is unknown. Base quality data are lacking; no much larger clone is found one base away.

Healthy HIV-negative adults with no recently reported acute infections or vaccinations were included as donors. Every donor was a Caucasian adult residing in Nashville, Tennessee, USA. CD4+ T cells were enriched by magnetic negative selection; naive cells were then positively selected on CD45RA, and the negative fraction formed the memory subset. Blood was collected by leukapheresis, and PBMCs were isolated by Ficoll-Histopaque density gradient centrifugation and then cryopreserved in liquid nitrogen vapor phase. Analytical flow cytometry was used to check the purity and quantity of each magnetically sorted T cell population. Genomic DNA was isolated from every sorted fraction and measured by UV absorbance on a Nanodrop 2000c. Using the deep immunoSEQ assay, TCR CDR3 regions were amplified from genomic DNA by multiplex PCR. Genomic DNA extracted from each cell subset was distributed evenly over all wells of several immunoSEQ 96-well plates, and each plate served as one replicate. For sorted subsets, approximately 0.2 ug of genomic DNA, equivalent to around 29,000 T cell genomes, went into each replicate PCR. The purified libraries were quantified using a Qubit 3.0 fluorometer, sized with a Bioanalyzer 2100, and then quantified again using the KAPA Library Quantification kit. Every immunoSEQ 96-well plate was sequenced on a separate single-read 150-cycle Illumina NextSeq 550 flow cell. The original methods were these. Because the immunoSEQ output held only junctional sequences and lacked quality scores, the filtering could not match the filtering applied to full-length reads. Sequences were annotated with PyIR, a Python wrapper for IgBLAST v1.9, using IMGT germline references to assign V/J genes and CDR3. Reads were removed for weak V/J assignments (E-value above 1e-6), missing CDR3, stop codons, out-of-frame junctions, or ambiguous translated residues. V3J clonotypes were defined as sequences sharing the same inferred V gene, J gene, and CDR3 amino acid sequence. The percentage overlap between two repertoires was calculated by dividing the number of shared unique clonotypes by the size of the smaller repertoire. Three approaches were used to assess repertoire richness: RTK rarefaction, the Chao1 estimator, and Recon v2.1 estimates of unobserved clonotypes. For all TCRbeta clonotypes obtained by the gDNA method from four donors, generation probabilities were computed with OLGA. TCRdb stores this immuneACCESS table with in-frame sequences only. Part of the clones is absent; in the studies checked, under half of the shortfall reflects unresolved V genes, and no reason is known for the rest. V, J and clone size are taken as reported in that table, and D and trimming were inferred from the DNA itself. The sample data list about 2.3 million clones, and roughly 90% of these were observed just once. Approximately 0.4% of the sample is taken by the ten largest.

V is pruned by 5 bases and J by 5 bases, leaving 6 bases of the junction without a gene match. The germline V gene encodes CDR1 MGHDK and CDR2 SYGVNS. The CDR3 runs 14 residues from the cysteine to the phenylalanine. Just CDR3 DNA is preserved here, 42 bases in frame from base 1. Recombination connected TRBV25-1 to TRBJ1-1; the central 9 bases match TRBD1. Sequencing was done on a sample of naive CD4+ T cells from PBMCs. Taken with the paper, the label for cell subset or site translates to: CD45RA+ positively selected. The TCR sequence derives from a man aged 18 to 35 in good health. Some clones in this sample may be carry-over from other donors' samples. The DNA is TGTGCCAGCAGTATCCGGGACAGGGTTACTGAAGCTTTCTTT. Translated, this gives CASSIRDRVTEAFF.